This T cell receptor beta chain was retrieved from a study of T cells in localized non-small cell lung cancer. Study-wide findings and caveats: Sequencing covered just one tumor region, so heterogeneity cannot be ruled out. Median approximately 58 top-100 tumor clones were shared with paired adjacent lung. Higher T cell density in the blood was associated with longer overall survival, whereas higher adjacent-lung clonality associated with shorter survival. Maximal T cell clonality occurred in uninvolved adjacent lung, with tumor ranking below it.

The ends lost 0 bases at V and 3 bases at J; junction bases unmatched: 4. CDR3 length equals 15 residues. Germline V gives CDR1 GTSNPN, CDR2 SVGIG (reference sequence). The data were produced by immunoSEQ multiplex PCR, yet TCRdb's version contains in-frame clones alone and is incomplete. The profile shows around 16,000 clones, 89% of them singletons. Details on this clone: Its antigen is as yet unknown.

The sequenced sample was peripheral blood, obtained before any cancer treatment. J is TRBJ2-1 and V is TRBV30, with TRBD2 identical over 8 bases. This TCR was sampled from a female donor older than 55 with stage III squamous cell lung carcinoma. The CDR3 DNA sequence: TGTGCCTGGAGTGTGAAGCGGGGGTTCTACAATGAGCAGTTCTTC. As protein: CAWSVKRGFYNEQFF.